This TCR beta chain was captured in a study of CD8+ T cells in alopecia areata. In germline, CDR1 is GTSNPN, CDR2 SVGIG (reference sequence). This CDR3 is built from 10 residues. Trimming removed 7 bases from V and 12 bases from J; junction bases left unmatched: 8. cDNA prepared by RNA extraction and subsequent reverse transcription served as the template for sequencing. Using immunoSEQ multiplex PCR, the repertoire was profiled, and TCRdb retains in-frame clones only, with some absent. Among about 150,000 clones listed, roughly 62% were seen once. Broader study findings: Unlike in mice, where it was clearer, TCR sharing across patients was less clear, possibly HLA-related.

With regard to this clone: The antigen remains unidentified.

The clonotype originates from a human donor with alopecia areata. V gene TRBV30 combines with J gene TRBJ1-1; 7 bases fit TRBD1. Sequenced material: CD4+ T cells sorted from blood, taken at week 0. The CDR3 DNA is TGTGCCTTGCAGGGGGATGTAACTTTCTTT. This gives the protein CALQGDVTFF.